This entry lists 19 T cell receptor beta chains sequenced from one sample in a study of beta chain features in type 1 diabetes. Sequenced material consisted of expressed TCRB transcripts (all of the isolated RNA was reverse transcribed). Generated by immunoSEQ multiplex PCR, the TCRdb table keeps only in-frame clones and is missing some. The sample records hundreds of thousands of clones, approximately 31% being singletons. The specimen sequenced was naive CD4+ T cells from blood. The receptors derive from a man aged 18-30 years in good health.

This clone was observed a handful of times. The V and J genes are TRBV28 and TRBJ2-7; 11 bases fit TRBD2. The CDR3 length is 14 residues. V dropped 11 bases and J dropped 3; count of bases not matched to a gene: 9. The V gene's germline CDR1 is MDHEN and CDR2 SYDVKM. CDR3 bases: TGTGCCGTTTCCCTAGCGGGGGGAGTCTACGAGCAGTACTTC. It codes for CAVSLAGGVYEQYF.

This clone was counted between two and nine times. This chain links TRBV7-3 with TRBJ2-3; D is ambiguous. Trimming pared 4 bases from V and 0 bases from J, leaving 11 bases between. This CDR3 is 15 amino acids long. The germline gives CDR1 SGHTA, CDR2 FQGTGA. The CDR3 DNA is TGTGCCAGCAGCTCCATAGGGTCAAGCACAGATACGCAGTATTTT. It is translated as CASSSIGSSTDTQYF.

This clone was seen a handful of times. J is TRBJ2-7 and V is TRBV6-5, with TRBD2 matching over 12 bases. The germline CDR1 and CDR2 sequences are MNHEY and SVGAGI. V shed 6 bases, J shed 7 bases, and the junction held 7 bases outside the gene matches. The CDR3 is made up of 14 amino acids. CDR3 region: CASSRTSGTQEQYF. CDR3 bases: TGTGCCAGCAGCCGGACTAGCGGGACCCAAGAGCAGTACTTC.

The chain recombines TRBV5-1 with TRBJ1-1; D ambiguous. The CDR3 sequence is 12 residues long. CDR1 is SGHRS and CDR2 is YFSETQ in the germline V gene. Trimming stripped 0 bases from V and 11 bases from J, with 11 bases between. In DNA, the CDR3 is TGCGCCAGCAGCTTGGACGGACTAGCGGCTTTCTTT. Translating gives CASSLDGLAAFF.

The sample holds a few counts of this clone. Other DNA variants within this sample encode the same CDR3. V usage is TRBV19 and J usage is TRBJ2-1, with D maybe TRBD2 (6 bases). The CDR3 length is 13 residues. CDR1 LNHDA and CDR2 SQIVND come from the germline V gene (reference sequence). Trimming pared 3 bases from V and 4 bases from J, leaving 7 bases between. The CDR3 nucleotides are TGTGCCAGTAGTATGGGGACTTACAATGAGCAGTTCTTC. This translates into CASSMGTYNEQFF.

In its sample, this clone was seen a few times. Within the sample, other DNA sequences also encode this same CDR3. The chain links TRBV29-1 to TRBJ2-3; no reliable D call. V shed 4 bases and J shed 1 base, with 3 bases lying between them. The germline V gene encodes CDR1 SQVTM and CDR2 ANQGSEA. This CDR3 comprises 11 residues. CDR3 DNA sequence: TGCAGCGTTGGGGGCACAGATACGCAGTATTTT. It specifies CSVGGTDTQYF.

The chain carries TRBV23-1 and TRBJ2-7, with D possibly being TRBD1 (6 bases). TRBV23-1 belongs to the ORF category, with a function that is uncertain. The CDR3 contains 14 residues. Trimming shortened V by 4 bases and J by 12 bases, and 22 bases separated the two germline ends. CDR3 sequence (DNA): TGCGCCAGCAGTCTCCGACGTATACAGGGTCCAGGGTACTTC. Translation gives CASSLRRIQGPGYF.

This clone appeared a few times. The V call is TRBV9, the J call TRBJ1-2; the D gene is possibly TRBD1 (6 bases). This CDR3 spans 15 amino acids. Trimming removed 3 bases from V and 2 bases from J, with 14 bases in between. The germline CDR1 and CDR2 sequences are SGDLS and YYNGEE. As DNA, the CDR3 is TGTGCCAGCAGCGAACACCCCCAGGGGAACTATGGCTACACCTTC. Its protein is CASSEHPQGNYGYTF.

This chain connects TRBV15 to TRBJ2-7, with 9 bases matching TRBD2. Germline V lookup: CDR1 LNHNV, CDR2 YYDKDF (reference sequence). J lost 0 bases, V lost 3 bases, and 3 bases had no gene match. The CDR3 is 15 amino acids. The CDR3 here is CATSRTSGASYEQYF. Here the CDR3 DNA reads TGTGCCACCAGCAGGACTAGCGGAGCCTCCTACGAGCAGTACTTC. Together with reference TRBV15 and TRBJ2-7, the CDR3 gives the full variable domain: DAMVIQNPRYQVTQFGKPVTLSCSQTLNHNVMYWYQQKSSQAPKLLFHYYDKDFNNEADTPDNFQSRRPNTSFCFLDIRSPGLGDTAMYLCATSRTSGASYEQYFGPGTRLTVT.

This chain joins TRBV30 and TRBJ2-5, with 7 bases lining up with TRBD1. In germline, CDR1 is GTSNPN, CDR2 SVGIG (reference sequence). J was trimmed by 6 bases and V by 0 bases; bases with no gene match: 16. This CDR3 comprises 17 residues. The CDR3 coding sequence is TGTGCCTGGAGTGTATCTGGCCCCGGCGGCAGGGGGAAGACCCAGTACTTC. This encodes CAWSVSGPGGRGKTQYF.

V and J are TRBV2 and TRBJ2-7, with TRBD2 identical over 11 bases. Trimming removed 10 bases from V and 3 bases from J; junction bases left unmatched: 5. The germline gives CDR1 SNHLY, CDR2 FYNNEI. The CDR3 length is 13 residues. CDR3 loop: CATLGLADYEQYF. In DNA form, the CDR3 reads TGTGCCACCCTGGGACTAGCGGACTACGAGCAGTACTTC.

The chain couples TRBV28 to TRBJ2-1; TRBD1 agrees at 10 bases. This CDR3 comprises 15 residues. Looked up from germline, CDR1 is MDHEN and CDR2 is SYDVKM. V lost 6 bases, J lost 5 bases, and 7 bases stayed unmatched. CDR3: CASRPTGQGNNEQFF. CDR3 bases: TGTGCCAGCAGGCCAACGGGACAGGGGAACAATGAGCAGTTCTTC.

The V and J genes are TRBV18 and TRBJ1-1; no clear D gene. The germline V gene encodes CDR1 KGHSH and CDR2 LQKENI. Deletions cut 3 bases from V and 7 bases from J, with 9 bases between. This CDR3 contains 12 residues. Here the CDR3 DNA reads TGTGCCAGCTCACCCGGGGAGAGTGAAGCTTTCTTT. This gives the protein CASSPGESEAFF.

This clone was observed a handful of times. Here the CDR3 reads CASSEQGALGTQYF. CDR3 bases: TGTGCCAGCAGCGAACAGGGGGCTCTCGGTACGCAGTATTTT. The V gene is TRBV7-2, the J gene TRBJ2-3; 9 bases are a match to TRBD1. V trimming: 5 bases; J trimming: 8 bases; junction bases outside the gene matches: 8. This CDR3 spans 14 amino acids. CDR1 and CDR2 from the germline V gene are SGHTA and FQGNSA.

The genes are TRBV5-1 and TRBJ1-2, with a weak D call TRBD1 (5 bases). This CDR3 comprises 15 residues. V gave up 3 bases and J gave up 6 bases, with 18 bases separating them. Germline V lookup: CDR1 SGHRS, CDR2 YFSETQ. The CDR3 spells CASSSDSRVPDGYTF. CDR3 nucleotides: TGCGCCAGCAGCTCCGATTCCAGGGTACCGGATGGCTACACCTTC.

This clone was found once. This chain links TRBV27 with TRBJ2-1, with 10 bases lining up with TRBD2. V dropped 5 bases and J dropped 9; count of bases not matched to a gene: 13. The CDR3 has 16 amino acids. CDR1 and CDR2 (germline): MNHEY, SMNVEV (reference sequence). The CDR3 reads CASSTWDGSGGTEQFF. The CDR3 nucleotides are TGTGCCAGCAGTACCTGGGATGGTAGCGGGGGGACTGAGCAGTTCTTC.

The chain links TRBV9 to TRBJ2-5; 11 bases match TRBD2. CDR1 SGDLS and CDR2 YYNGEE come from the germline V gene. There are 14 residues in the CDR3. Trimming took 4 bases from V and 5 from J; bases not matched to a gene: 4. CDR3 DNA sequence: TGTGCCAGCAGCTTTAGCGGGAGGGATGAGACCCAGTACTTC. It translates to CASSFSGRDETQYF.

The chain uses TRBV10-3 and TRBJ2-7, with D hard to call. The CDR3 covers 15 residues. CDR1 and CDR2 from the germline V gene are ENHRY and SYGVKD. Trimming stripped 0 bases from V and 1 base from J, with 10 bases between. The CDR3 reads CAISESIGRSYEQYF. The CDR3 nucleotides read TGTGCCATCAGTGAGTCGATCGGGCGGTCCTACGAGCAGTACTTC.

The chain joins TRBV30 to TRBJ2-5; 10 bases align to TRBD2. V dropped 0 bases and J dropped 9; count of bases not matched to a gene: 7. The CDR3 length is 14 residues. The germline CDR1 and CDR2 sequences are GTSNPN and SVGIG (reference sequence). This CDR3 is CAWSVRAGGSAQYF. The CDR3 nucleotides are TGTGCCTGGAGTGTAAGAGCGGGGGGGTCGGCCCAGTACTTC.